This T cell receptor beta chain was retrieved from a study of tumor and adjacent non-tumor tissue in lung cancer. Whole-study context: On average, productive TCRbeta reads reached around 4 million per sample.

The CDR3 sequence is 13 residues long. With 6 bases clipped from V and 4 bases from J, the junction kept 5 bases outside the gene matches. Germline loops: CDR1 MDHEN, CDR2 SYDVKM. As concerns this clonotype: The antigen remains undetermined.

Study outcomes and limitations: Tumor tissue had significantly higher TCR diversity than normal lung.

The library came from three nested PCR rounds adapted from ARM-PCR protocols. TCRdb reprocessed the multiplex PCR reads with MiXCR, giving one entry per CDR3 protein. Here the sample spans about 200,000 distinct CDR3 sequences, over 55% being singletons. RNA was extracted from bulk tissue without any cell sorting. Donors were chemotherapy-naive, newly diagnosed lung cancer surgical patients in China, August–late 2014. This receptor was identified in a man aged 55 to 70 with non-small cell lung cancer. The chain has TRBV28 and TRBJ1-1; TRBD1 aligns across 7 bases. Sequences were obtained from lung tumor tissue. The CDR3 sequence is CASRIRGGTEAFF. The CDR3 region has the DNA TGTGCCAGCAGGATCAGGGGGGGCACTGAAGCTTTCTTT. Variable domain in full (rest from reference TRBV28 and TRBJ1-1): DVKVTQSSRYLVKRTGEKVFLECVQDMDHENMFWYRQDPGLGLRLIYFSYDVKMKEKGDIPEGYSVSREKKERFSLILESASTNQTSMYLCASRIRGGTEAFFGQGTRLTVV.